Detailed here is one T cell receptor (beta chain). Its antigen remains unknown. A read error may explain this, as a much larger clone is one base away. The data belong to a study of T cells in Graves' hyperthyroidism and ophthalmopathy. TCR beta CDR3 regions were amplified from RNA. In the first-round RT-PCR of the TCR CDR3, the HTBI primer set was used. One entry per CDR3 protein results from TCRdb running MiXCR on the multiplex PCR reads. Among 150,000 or so distinct CDR3 sequences listed, around 20% were seen once. Germline-derived CDR1 and CDR2 are SGHRS and YFSETQ. The CDR3 has 13 residues. Trimming took off 2 bases at V and 3 bases at J, with 9 bases between the two ends. Study results and caveats: Ophthalmopathy cases were set apart from stable hyperthyroidism by a 13 V-J model.

This chain connects TRBV5-1 to TRBJ2-7; D gene ambiguous. Input material: blood. This receptor was identified in a woman between 50 and 59 years old with Graves' hyperthyroidism that later progressed to Graves' ophthalmopathy. This CDR3 is CASSFSRFYEQYF. The CDR3 DNA follows: TGCGCCAGCAGCTTCTCGCGCTTCTACGAGCAGTACTTC. Variable domain in full (rest from reference TRBV5-1 and TRBJ2-7): KAGVTQTPRYLIKTRGQQVTLSCSPISGHRSVSWYQQTPGQGLQFLFEYFSETQRNKGNFPGRFSGRQFSNSRSEMNVSTLELGDSALYLCASSFSRFYEQYFGPGTRLTVT.